This TCR beta chain was recorded in a study of regulatory T cells in long-lasting Graves disease. Notes on the study in general: There were preferences for TRBV28, TRBJ1-2 and TRBJ2-5 in persistent disease.

Germline V gives CDR1 MNHGY, CDR2 SVAAGI. This CDR3 region has 13 residues. The ends were cut back, 4 bases at V and 4 bases at J, with 9 bases in the middle. HTBI primers from iRepertoire and Arm-PCR of CDR3 regions yielded the TCR beta libraries. TCRdb used MiXCR to reprocess the multiplex PCR reads, holding one entry per CDR3 protein. Among 350,000 to 550,000 distinct CDR3 sequences listed, roughly 15% were seen once. Time point indicated: newly diagnosed GD, antithyroid drugs for less than 3 months. From RNA extracted from PBMCs, the TCR library was made. Graves' disease diagnosis relied on American Thyroid Association guidelines. With regard to this clonotype: What it binds is not known.

The sample also formed part of further work on T cells in Graves' hyperthyroidism and ophthalmopathy. That publication notes: On the basis of clinical symptoms, serum thyroxine and TRAb, thyroid ultrasound and orbital computed tomography, diagnoses were made.

The sample was peripheral blood mononuclear cells (PBMCs), taken at new diagnosis, from a patient treated with antithyroid drugs. The chain recombines TRBV6-9 with TRBJ2-3; D is unresolved. The origin of this receptor is a woman younger than 30 with Graves disease. This CDR3 is CASSFKVSDTQYF. CDR3 in DNA: TGTGCCAGCAGTTTCAAGGTTTCAGATACGCAGTATTTT.